This T cell receptor beta chain was documented in a study of CD4 T cells in relation to SARS-CoV-2 and coronaviruses. TCRdb keeps only in-frame clones here, not all; method: immunoSEQ multiplex PCR. The data show tens of thousands of clones, with approximately 80% seen just once and over 11% held by the top ten. CD4+ T cells from unexposed donors were obtained before the COVID-19 pandemic (2011-2018). Isolation of CD4+ T cells took place after roughly nine days in culture. About this clone itself: Its antigen is unknown.

The germline V gene encodes CDR1 LGHDT and CDR2 YNNKEL (reference sequence). Unmatched junction bases numbered 4, after V lost 4 bases and J lost 2 bases. The CDR3 runs 14 residues. The sequenced sample was CD4+ T cells from PBMCs, cultured in vitro. The chain joins TRBV3-1 (or the pseudogene TRBV3-2) to TRBJ2-7; 8 bases agree with TRBD2. This receptor was obtained from a human donor in good health. CDR3 residues: CASSRNSGAYEQYF. The CDR3 region has the DNA TGTGCCAGCAGCCGAAATAGCGGGGCCTACGAGCAGTACTTC.